These 25 T cell receptor beta chains were all obtained from the same sample, sequenced in a study of T cell responses to AZD1222 COVID-19 vaccine. Clones were read by immunoSEQ multiplex PCR, and TCRdb kept only the in-frame ones, dropping some. Of about 160,000 clones listed, 85% to 90% were seen once; the top ten hold approximately 6.9%. Sample: peripheral blood, taken on day 0 of AZD1222 vaccination. Source of these receptors: an adult in good health.

The rearrangement uses TRBV6-5 and TRBJ2-7; D remains unclear. Trimming cost V 5 bases and J 6 bases, with 11 bases left between them. The germline gives CDR1 MNHEY, CDR2 SVGAGI. The CDR3 is 12 residues long. The CDR3 is CASSLGTGEQYV. The CDR3 DNA follows: TGTGCCAGCAGTCTGGGTACGGGCGAGCAGTACGTC.

This chain joins TRBV13 and TRBJ2-5; 11 nucleotides line up with TRBD2. The germline gives CDR1 PRHDT, CDR2 FYEKMQ (reference sequence). V gave up 4 bases and J gave up 5 bases; unmatched junction bases: 3. This CDR3 comprises 14 residues. CDR3 protein: CASSSRTSGETQYF. CDR3 nucleotide sequence: TGTGCCAGCAGCTCCCGGACTAGCGGGGAGACCCAGTACTTC. The full variable domain, in which reference TRBV13 and TRBJ2-5 provide the parts outside the CDR3, is AAGVIQSPRHLIKEKRETATLKCYPIPRHDTVYWYQQGPGQDPQFLISFYEKMQSDKGSIPDRFSAQQFSDYHSELNMSSLELGDSALYFCASSSRTSGETQYFGPGTRLLVL.

This rearrangement joins TRBV9 to TRBJ2-2; no clear D. The length of the CDR3 is 13 residues. V was clipped by 4 bases and J by 4 bases, with 8 bases between them. Germline CDR1 is SGDLS and CDR2 is YYNGEE. The CDR3 DNA reads as TGTGCCAGCAGCCCGCTTCCCACCGGGGAGCTGTTTTTT. This encodes CASSPLPTGELFF.

V usage is TRBV6-5 and J usage is TRBJ1-5; D is unresolved. This CDR3 contains 14 residues. Trimming shortened V by 0 bases and J by 0 bases, and 3 bases separated the two germline ends. Germline V CDR1 and CDR2: MNHEY, SVGAGI. CDR3 coding DNA: TGTGCCAGCAGTTACTCGGCTAGCAATCAGCCCCAGCATTTT. Its protein is CASSYSASNQPQHF.

The chain combines TRBV28 with TRBJ1-1, with D maybe TRBD1 (6 bases). This CDR3 is built from 13 residues. The V gene lost 5 bases and the J gene lost 1 base, with 8 bases spanning the gap. CDR1 and CDR2 from the germline V gene are MDHEN and SYDVKM. CDR3: CASSKGGNTEAFF. CDR3 DNA: TGTGCCAGCAGTAAGGGGGGGAACACTGAAGCTTTCTTT.

The J gene is TRBJ2-7, the V gene TRBV18, with D possibly TRBD1 on 6 matching bases. V was shortened by 2 bases and J by 6 bases, with 14 bases between the two germline ends. The CDR3 extends over 14 amino acids. CDR1 is KGHSH and CDR2 is LQKENI in the germline V gene. CDR3 protein: CASSPSTGGSEQYF. As DNA, the CDR3 is TGTGCCAGCTCACCATCGACAGGAGGATCCGAGCAGTACTTC.

DNA for the CDR3: TGTGCCCCAAAACGACAAGTCCACGGCTACACCTTC. This translates into CAPKRQVHGYTF. The chain links TRBV12-3 or TRBV12-4 to TRBJ1-2; D gene unclear. The CDR3 has 12 residues. V dropped 11 bases and J dropped 8 bases, with 18 bases sitting between them.

This clone was seen only once. The chain links TRBV2 to TRBJ2-3; 10 nucleotides match TRBD2. V lost 0 bases to trimming and J lost 5 bases; unmatched junction nucleotides: 2. This CDR3 spans 15 amino acids. Germline V gene lookup returns CDR1 SNHLY and CDR2 FYNNEI. The CDR3 DNA sequence: TGTGCCAGCAGTGAAGCGCTAGCGGGGGTAGATACGCAGTATTTT. Its protein product is CASSEALAGVDTQYF.

The chain uses TRBV29-1 and TRBJ1-3; unclear D gene. This CDR3 region has 12 residues. Germline V gene lookup returns CDR1 SQVTM and CDR2 ANQGSEA. V was pared by 4 bases and J by 7 bases, with 11 bases between. CDR3 sequence (DNA): TGCAGCGTTGCAGAGTCCCGGAACACCATATATTTT. Translation: CSVAESRNTIYF.

The chain links TRBV28 to TRBJ2-4, with D tentatively TRBD2 (7 bases). Germline V gene data show CDR1 as MDHEN and CDR2 as SYDVKM. The CDR3 is 13 amino acids. The V end was cut by 10 bases, the J end by 4 bases, with 14 bases between. In DNA, the CDR3 is TGTGCCACCGGGGGGACACAAAAAAACATTCAGTACTTC. Amino acids: CATGGTQKNIQYF.

This chain links TRBV28 with TRBJ2-1; 10 nucleotides match TRBD2. Germline CDR1 reads MDHEN; CDR2 reads SYDVKM. V gave up 4 bases and J gave up 2 bases; unmatched junction bases: 5. CDR3 size: 16 residues. CDR3 coding DNA: TGTGCCAGCAGTTCAACTAGCGGGGTTACCTACAATGAGCAGTTCTTC. It translates to CASSSTSGVTYNEQFF.

The chain joins TRBV7-2 to TRBJ2-2; possibly TRBD1 for D (5 bases). This CDR3 comprises 15 residues. CDR1 SGHTA and CDR2 FQGNSA come from the germline V gene. V lost 1 base and J 5 bases, leaving 11 bases between the germline ends. CDR3 nucleotides: TGTGCCAGCAGCTTAGAAGCAGGGCCGACCGGGGAGCTGTTTTTT. This translates into CASSLEAGPTGELFF.

There are a few counts of this clone. The V gene is TRBV5-6, the J gene TRBJ2-1; the match to TRBD1 covers 9 bases. The germline gives CDR1 SGHDT, CDR2 YYEEEE. Trimming at V came to 5 bases and at J to 8 bases, leaving 11 bases not matched to a gene. The CDR3 length is 15 residues. The CDR3 spells CASRSVPGQGHEQFF. The CDR3 coding sequence is TGTGCCAGCAGGTCCGTGCCGGGACAGGGCCATGAGCAGTTCTTC.

The rearrangement uses TRBV14 and TRBJ1-4; TRBD1 is a possible D gene (5 bases). This CDR3 contains 14 residues. V dropped 4 bases and J dropped 8 bases, with 14 bases sitting between them. Germline V CDR1 and CDR2: SGHDN, FVKESK. DNA of the CDR3: TGTGCCAGCAGCCCCTCAGGGCCGGGAGAAAAACTGTTTTTT. Protein sequence: CASSPSGPGEKLFF.

This clone has only one observation. The chain joins TRBV30 to TRBJ2-3, with 9 bases that match TRBD1. Germline V gene lookup returns CDR1 GTSNPN and CDR2 SVGIG (reference sequence). The CDR3 runs 16 residues. V gave up 3 bases and J gave up 1 base; unmatched junction bases: 8. The chain's CDR3 is CAWRATGGWRTDTQYF. DNA for the CDR3: TGTGCCTGGAGAGCCACAGGGGGCTGGCGCACAGATACGCAGTATTTT.

The chain has TRBV4-2 and TRBJ2-1, with 8 bases lining up with TRBD1. Trimming cost V 6 bases and J 0 bases; bases outside gene matches: 4. The length of the CDR3 is 15 residues. Germline V gene sequence: CDR1 LGHNA, CDR2 YNFKEQ. DNA of the CDR3: TGTGCCAGCAGACCACAGGGGGACTCCTACAATGAGCAGTTCTTC. Translating gives CASRPQGDSYNEQFF.

The V gene is TRBV4-3, the J gene TRBJ1-1; D might be TRBD1 (6 bases). Germline loops: CDR1 LGHNA, CDR2 YSLEER. The CDR3 is 15 residues long. The V and J ends lost 3 bases and 1 base respectively, with 12 bases between them. The CDR3 DNA is TGCGCCAGCAGCCAGGTTGGACAGCAGAACACTGAAGCTTTCTTT. This translates into CASSQVGQQNTEAFF.

The rearrangement links TRBV11-2 to TRBJ1-5; D is unclear. V was clipped by 1 base and J by 5 bases, with 9 bases between them. Germline lookup yields CDR1 SGHAT and CDR2 FQNNGV. This CDR3 contains 14 residues. The CDR3 sequence: CASSLVSADQPQHF. CDR3 nucleotides: TGTGCCAGCAGCTTAGTTTCAGCAGATCAGCCCCAGCATTTT.

The chain employs TRBV16 and TRBJ2-7; D perhaps matches TRBD1 (5 bases). The CDR3 length is 15 residues. V was pared by 4 bases and J by 3 bases, with 16 bases between. Per germline, CDR1 KGHSY and CDR2 FQNENV. The CDR3 coding sequence is TGTGCCAGCAGCCCTATCGACAGAACCCACTACGAGCAGTACTTC. This encodes CASSPIDRTHYEQYF.

This chain links TRBV3-1 (or the pseudogene TRBV3-2) with TRBJ1-2, with 8 positions matching TRBD1. The CDR3 is 16 amino acids. V gave up 3 bases and J gave up 8 bases; unmatched junction bases: 14. Looked up from germline, CDR1 is LGHDT and CDR2 is YNNKEL (reference sequence). The chain's CDR3 is CASSQSRGQRSVGYTF. For the CDR3, the DNA is TGTGCCAGCAGCCAGTCCAGGGGGCAGAGGAGTGTAGGCTACACCTTC.

V and J are TRBV5-1 and TRBJ2-7, with 7 bases lining up with TRBD1. V dropped 3 bases and J dropped 5; count of bases not matched to a gene: 8. The CDR3 has 14 amino acids. CDR1 SGHRS and CDR2 YFSETQ come from the germline V gene. This CDR3 reads CASSSVGTAHEQYF. CDR3 nucleotides: TGCGCCAGCAGCTCGGTCGGGACAGCCCACGAGCAGTACTTC.

This chain connects TRBV3-1 (or the pseudogene TRBV3-2) to TRBJ1-5; D is ambiguous. CDR1 is LGHDT, CDR2 YNNKEL, per germline (reference sequence). This CDR3 spans 15 amino acids. V gave up 1 base and J gave up 0 bases, with 7 bases separating them. CDR3 coding DNA: TGTGCCAGCAGCCAAGGTGGCAATAGCAATCAGCCCCAGCATTTT. It specifies CASSQGGNSNQPQHF.

The V and J genes are TRBV7-6 and TRBJ2-7; TRBD2 aligns across 11 bases. CDR1 is SGHVS, CDR2 FNYEAQ, per germline. V lost 1 base to trimming and J lost 0 bases; unmatched junction nucleotides: 20. The CDR3 totals 22 residues. Written as DNA, the CDR3 is TGTGCCAGCAGCTTAGGGCGTTTCGGGACTAGCGGTCCCAAAACCTTCTCCTACGAGCAGTACGTC. This gives the protein CASSLGRFGTSGPKTFSYEQYV.

The chain joins TRBV9 to TRBJ2-3; TRBD2 matches 8 bases. Germline assignment: CDR1 SGDLS and CDR2 YYNGEE. The CDR3 has 15 residues. Losses at the gene ends were 0 bases for V and 3 bases for J; bases not matched to a gene: 3. The CDR3 coding sequence is TGTGCCAGCAGCGTAGAGCCTAGCGGGACAGATACGCAGTATTTT. It specifies CASSVEPSGTDTQYF.

The chain has TRBV11-2 and TRBJ2-5; D possibly corresponds to TRBD2 (5 bases). CDR3 length: 12 amino acids. In germline, CDR1 is SGHAT, CDR2 FQNNGV. Trimming removed 6 bases from V and 4 bases from J, with 9 bases in between. The CDR3 here is CASRRVGETQYF. The CDR3 DNA is TGTGCCAGCAGGCGGGTAGGAGAGACCCAGTACTTC.